One and the same sample provided the 20 T cell receptor beta chains below, sequenced in a study of OX40 agonist ivuxolimab in advanced cancers. The protocol was immunoSEQ multiplex PCR, while the TCRdb copy is restricted to in-frame clones and leaves out a portion. The data hold about 80,000 clones, with more than 80% observed a single time. Sample: CD4+ or CD8+ T cells sorted from blood, taken in a trial of the OX40 agonist ivuxolimab. Receptors were obtained from an adult with an advanced solid tumor such as melanoma, head and neck, liver or kidney cancer.

The chain joins TRBV5-1 to TRBJ2-7, with TRBD2 matching over 10 bases. V was pared by 6 bases and J by 2 bases, with 11 bases of the junction left unmatched. CDR1 SGHRS and CDR2 YFSETQ come from the germline V gene. There are 16 residues in the CDR3. The CDR3 DNA reads TGCGCCAGCATGGCCGGGACTAGCGTTCCGACCTACGAGCAGTACTTC. Residues: CASMAGTSVPTYEQYF.

The chain employs TRBV28 and TRBJ2-1; TRBD1 is a possible D gene (6 bases). Trimming took off 3 bases at V and 8 bases at J, with 11 bases between the two ends. The CDR3 runs to 13 residues. Germline CDR1 MDHEN, CDR2 SYDVKM. The DNA for the CDR3 is TGTGCCAGCAGTTTCCAGGGGATAGATGAGCAGTTCTTC. Residues: CASSFQGIDEQFF. Full variable domain (rest looked up from reference TRBV28 and TRBJ2-1): DVKVTQSSRYLVKRTGEKVFLECVQDMDHENMFWYRQDPGLGLRLIYFSYDVKMKEKGDIPEGYSVSREKKERFSLILESASTNQTSMYLCASSFQGIDEQFFGPGTRLTVL.

The genes are TRBV7-9 and TRBJ2-1, with 9 bases aligning to TRBD1. The J segment lost 2 bases and the V segment lost 5 bases, leaving 10 bases of the junction unmatched. This CDR3 comprises 17 residues. Looked up from germline, CDR1 is SEHNR and CDR2 is FQNEAQ (reference sequence). The chain's CDR3 is CASSSTPGQGAYNEQFF. The CDR3 DNA follows: TGTGCCAGCAGCAGCACTCCGGGACAGGGTGCCTACAATGAGCAGTTCTTC.

The V call is TRBV5-1, the J call TRBJ2-2, with TRBD2 identical over 9 bases. The V and J ends lost 2 bases and 7 bases, in that order; junction bases with no gene match: 6. The CDR3 runs 15 residues. The germline V gene has CDR1 SGHRS and CDR2 YFSETQ. The CDR3 here is CASSFLAGENGELFF. The CDR3, as DNA: TGCGCCAGCAGCTTCTTAGCGGGAGAGAACGGGGAGCTGTTTTTT.

This clone was detected only once. The chain combines TRBV4-2 with TRBJ1-1; no clear D. The CDR3 loop spans 16 amino acids. Germline CDR1 reads LGHNA; CDR2 reads YNFKEQ. The V and J ends lost 0 bases and 7 bases respectively, with 18 bases between them. CDR3 sequence: CASSQDVGQVINEAFF. In DNA, the CDR3 is TGTGCCAGCAGCCAAGACGTCGGCCAGGTGATTAATGAAGCTTTCTTT.

The gene calls are TRBV27 and TRBJ2-5; 10 positions agree with TRBD2. Trimming at V came to 2 bases and at J to 5 bases, leaving 8 bases not matched to a gene. CDR3 size: 16 residues. Germline CDR1 is MNHEY and CDR2 is SMNVEV (reference sequence). For the CDR3, the DNA is TGTGCCAGCAGTTTACAAGCGGGAGGGCCCTGGGAGACCCAGTACTTC. Translating gives CASSLQAGGPWETQYF.

V is TRBV4-2 and J is TRBJ2-5; 7 positions agree with TRBD2. This CDR3 spans 15 amino acids. V was pared by 1 base and J by 2 bases, with 4 bases of the junction left unmatched. CDR1 is LGHNA, CDR2 YNFKEQ, per germline. The CDR3 nucleotides read TGTGCCAGCAGCCAAGGGGGGGGACGACAAGAGACCCAGTACTTC. Amino acid sequence: CASSQGGGRQETQYF.

The CDR3 loop is CASSLGSLAGLFDEQFF. The CDR3 bases are TGCGCCAGCAGCCTGGGGTCGCTGGCGGGACTGTTCGATGAGCAGTTCTTC. The rearrangement joins TRBV5-1 to TRBJ2-1, with D perhaps matching TRBD2 (6 bases). The V end was cut by 4 bases, the J end by 8 bases, with 25 bases between. Germline CDR1 SGHRS, CDR2 YFSETQ. This CDR3 is 17 amino acids long.

The chain employs TRBV2 and TRBJ1-2; D not resolved. The CDR3 runs 15 residues. V was shortened by 4 bases and J by 5 bases, with 17 bases between the two germline ends. Germline V gene lookup returns CDR1 SNHLY and CDR2 FYNNEI. CDR3 amino acids: CASSVAAVGGYGYTF. The CDR3 DNA is TGTGCCAGCAGTGTGGCGGCGGTCGGAGGATATGGCTACACCTTC.

The CDR3 reads CASSLASGTSTDTQYF. DNA for the CDR3: TGTGCCAGCAGCTTGGCTAGCGGGACTAGCACAGATACGCAGTATTTT. The chain links TRBV7-9 to TRBJ2-3; TRBD2 aligns across 9 bases. The V segment lost 3 bases and the J segment 0 bases; nucleotides outside the gene matches: 4. CDR1 is SEHNR, CDR2 FQNEAQ, per germline (reference sequence). The length of the CDR3 is 16 residues.

This rearrangement joins TRBV5-5 to TRBJ1-5; 7 bases match TRBD1. Germline trimming cut 1 base from V and 2 bases from J; bases unmatched to any gene: 3. The CDR3 has 15 residues. The germline V gene has CDR1 SGHKS and CDR2 YYEKEE (reference sequence). CDR3 in DNA: TGTGCCAGCAGCTTGATAACAGGGGGCAATCAGCCCCAGCATTTT. Protein: CASSLITGGNQPQHF.

V gene TRBV7-2 combines with J gene TRBJ2-7, with D perhaps matching TRBD1 (5 bases). Germline CDR1 is SGHTA and CDR2 is FQGNSA. V dropped 2 bases and J dropped 6 bases, with 8 bases sitting between them. CDR3 size: 12 residues. The chain's CDR3 is CASSLSGPEQYF. The CDR3 DNA is TGTGCCAGCAGCTTATCAGGGCCCGAGCAGTACTTC.

The chain carries TRBV2 and TRBJ1-5; D is unresolved. The CDR3 spans 13 residues. Germline CDR1 SNHLY, CDR2 FYNNEI. V was shortened by 3 bases and J by 10 bases, with 13 bases between the two germline ends. The CDR3 nucleotides read TGTGCCAGCAGTGAGCGGGGTCGGGTACCCCAGCATTTT. This translates into CASSERGRVPQHF.

The chain recombines TRBV5-1 with TRBJ2-7; no definite D call. The V end was cut by 0 bases, the J end by 3 bases, with 7 bases between. CDR3 length: 13 residues. Germline V gene data show CDR1 as SGHRS and CDR2 as YFSETQ. The DNA for the CDR3 is TGCGCCAGCAGCTTGGGGGCACGCTACGAGCAGTACTTC. As protein: CASSLGARYEQYF.

The chain recombines TRBV19 with TRBJ2-3, with D possibly TRBD2 on 5 matching bases. Germline CDR1 and CDR2: LNHDA and SQIVND (reference sequence). The V end was cut by 3 bases, the J end by 0 bases, with 13 bases between. The CDR3 contains 16 residues. CDR3 sequence: CASSMGWTLSTDTQYF. The CDR3 DNA reads TGTGCCAGTAGTATGGGGTGGACTCTAAGCACAGATACGCAGTATTTT.

This chain uses TRBV28 with TRBJ1-1; 9 bases agree with TRBD1. The CDR3 is 15 residues long. Trimming took 5 bases from V and 3 from J; bases not matched to a gene: 7. Per the germline V gene, CDR1 is MDHEN and CDR2 is SYDVKM. In DNA, the CDR3 is TGTGCCAGCAGTGGACCGGGACAGGGCCACACTGAAGCTTTCTTT. As protein: CASSGPGQGHTEAFF.

As DNA, the CDR3 is TGCAGCGTTCCTAGTAACAGACAACACGGGGTGGAAAAACTGTTTTTT. This sequence encodes CSVPSNRQHGVEKLFF. The chain carries TRBV29-1 and TRBJ1-4; D remains ambiguous. V was pared by 5 bases and J by 8 bases, with 24 bases between. The CDR3 covers 16 residues. From germline, CDR1 is SQVTM and CDR2 ANQGSEA.

This clone was recorded once. This chain connects TRBV28 to TRBJ2-1; 9 nucleotides match TRBD2. The trim removed 8 bases at V and 8 bases at J, leaving 13 bases unmatched. Germline CDR1 reads MDHEN; CDR2 reads SYDVKM. This CDR3 is 15 amino acids long. DNA of the CDR3: TGTGCCAGCTCCCGGGAACTAGCGGGCCCCCATGAGCAGTTCTTC. Its protein product is CASSRELAGPHEQFF.

This clone was counted between two and nine times. The chain couples TRBV19 to TRBJ1-5; 9 bases fit TRBD1. V lost 8 bases, J lost 6 bases, and 8 bases stayed unmatched. Germline CDR1 reads LNHDA; CDR2 reads SQIVND (reference sequence). CDR3 length equals 14 residues. This CDR3 reads CASLGTGLAQPQHF. CDR3 DNA sequence: TGTGCCAGTCTCGGGACAGGGCTGGCTCAGCCCCAGCATTTT. The variable domain in full, with the rest retrieved from reference TRBV19 and TRBJ1-5, is DGGITQSPKYLFRKEGQNVTLSCEQNLNHDAMYWYRQDPGQGLRLIYYSQIVNDFQKGDIAEGYSVSREKKESFPLTVTSAQKNPTAFYLCASLGTGLAQPQHFGDGTRLSIL.

The chain carries TRBV5-1 and TRBJ2-5, with D unresolved. V shed 0 bases and J shed 6 bases, with 15 bases lying between them. This CDR3 comprises 15 residues. Looked up from germline, CDR1 is SGHRS and CDR2 is YFSETQ. In DNA form, the CDR3 reads TGCGCCAGCAGCTTGGATATAGAAGAGCGAAAGACCCAGTACTTC. It translates to CASSLDIEERKTQYF.